The entry that follows covers one T cell receptor (beta chain) sequence. Antigen specificity is unknown. Looked up from germline, CDR1 is SGDLS and CDR2 is YYNGEE. CDR3 length equals 17 residues. Trimming removed 4 bases from V and 2 bases from J, with 20 bases in between. This record comes from a study of chemoradiotherapy in HPV16-positive cancers. Study as a whole: Candidate HPV-specific T-cell clones and common TCR motifs came from functional assays in a couple of HPV16-positive patients.

General study points: For HPV16-positive patients, expanding HPV-responsive T cells associated with longer recurrence-free survival.

The protocol was immunoSEQ multiplex PCR, while the TCRdb copy is restricted to in-frame clones and leaves out a portion. The repertoire has about 68,000 clones, roughly 90% of them found once; the top ten carry 4.2%. The rearrangement uses TRBV9 and TRBJ2-3, with D possibly being TRBD1 or TRBD2 (5 bases each). This sequence originates from a human donor with HPV-associated anogenital cancer. Material: blood, obtained from a patient who underwent chemoradiotherapy. The CDR3: CASSSLNGGPNTDTQYF. In DNA form, the CDR3 reads TGTGCCAGCAGCTCGCTCAATGGGGGACCAAACACAGATACGCAGTATTTT.